The entry that follows covers one TCR beta chain sequence. Its specificity is unknown. The CDR3 is made up of 16 amino acids. Measured with immunoSEQ multiplex PCR; TCRdb has only the in-frame clones, and not every one. The data hold over 100,000 clones, with 86% observed a single time. The sample is drawn from a study of T cell responses to AZD1222 COVID-19 vaccine. Study-wide findings and caveats: At baseline, just 6 or 7 AZD1222 recipients tested seropositive. Repertoire collection took place solely once the T cell response had peaked. With dominance at 160-218 and 743-854, vaccine-associated CD4 TCRs spanned spike.

The chain links TRBV21-1 to TRBJ1-5; no check of the table's D call, TRBD1, against the DNA was made. TRBV21-1 is labeled a pseudogene. Sequences were derived from peripheral blood, sampled 28 days after the second dose of the MenACWY control vaccine. This clonotype originated in an adult who received the MenACWY meningococcal vaccine as a control. The CDR3 here is CASSTFSGGVNQPQHF. The CDR3 nucleotides read TGTGCCAGCAGCACCTTTTCAGGGGGCGTCAATCAGCCCCAGCATTTT.